Listed below are T cell receptor beta chains from one sample, sequenced in a study of cytomegalovirus exposure and HLA in healthy donors. Some clones are missing from TCRdb's copy, which holds only in-frame ones; the method was immunoSEQ multiplex PCR. The profile shows 100,000 to 150,000 clones, 83% of them singletons. The specimen was PBMCs. The receptors stem from a woman between 40 and 50 years old in good health and CMV-seropositive. The CDR3 runs from the conserved cysteine through the conserved F or W.

j_call: NA
cdr3_length: 13
v_call: TRBV27
cdr3_aa: CASSDRGFDEQYF

j_call: TRBJ2-1
cdr3_length: 15
v_call: TRBV4-3
cdr3_aa: CASSQDRGRYNEQFF

j_call: TRBJ2-3
cdr3_length: 14
v_call: TRBV19
cdr3_aa: CASSFLAGADTQYF

j_call: TRBJ2-1
cdr3_length: 16
v_call: TRBV5-1
cdr3_aa: CASNPGGTGSYNEQFF

j_call: TRBJ2-1
cdr3_length: 14
v_call: TRBV29-1
cdr3_aa: CSVEELEAGWEQFF

j_call: TRBJ2-2
cdr3_length: 17
v_call: TRBV28
cdr3_aa: CASSSRQNRGATGELFF

j_call: TRBJ1-5
cdr3_length: 15
v_call: TRBV5-1
cdr3_aa: CASSLDSYSNQPQHF

j_call: TRBJ2-1
cdr3_length: 10
v_call: TRBV25-1
cdr3_aa: CASIGTEQFF

j_call: TRBJ2-1
cdr3_length: 16
v_call: TRBV9
cdr3_aa: CASSPSGTSGSYEQFF

j_call: NA
cdr3_length: 11
v_call: TRBV12-5
cdr3_aa: CASGFNYEQYF

j_call: TRBJ2-7
cdr3_length: 15
v_call: TRBV4-1
cdr3_aa: CASSQVGGLSYEQYF

j_call: TRBJ2-3
cdr3_length: 14
v_call: TRBV6-6
cdr3_aa: CASSPAESTDTQYF

j_call: TRBJ2-7
cdr3_length: 12
v_call: TRBV29-1
cdr3_aa: CSVEAGAYEQYF

j_call: TRBJ2-3
cdr3_length: 14
v_call: TRBV6-5
cdr3_aa: CASSIAGSTDTQYF

j_call: TRBJ2-3
cdr3_length: 15
v_call: TRBV30
cdr3_aa: CAWTPAWEVADTQYF

j_call: TRBJ1-1
cdr3_length: 14
v_call: TRBV9
cdr3_aa: CASSVGAMNTEAFF

j_call: TRBJ1-2
cdr3_length: 14
v_call: TRBV6-5
cdr3_aa: CASSWASRSYGYTF

j_call: TRBJ1-5
cdr3_length: 16
v_call: TRBV19
cdr3_aa: CASSIGLLGAGQPQHF

j_call: TRBJ2-3
cdr3_length: 16
v_call: TRBV4-2
cdr3_aa: CASSQDSQGPTATQYF

j_call: TRBJ1-1
cdr3_length: 13
v_call: TRBV18
cdr3_aa: CASSPISRQGAFF

j_call: TRBJ2-7
cdr3_length: 15
v_call: TRBV7-8
cdr3_aa: CASSRLRIPLYEQYF

j_call: TRBJ2-7
cdr3_length: 21
v_call: TRBV4-3
cdr3_aa: CASSQVDYRGGTIQDSYEQYF

j_call: TRBJ1-2
cdr3_length: 12
v_call: TRBV9
cdr3_aa: CASNNGVRGYTF

j_call: TRBJ1-4
cdr3_length: 14
v_call: TRBV27
cdr3_aa: CASRRTGGKEKLFF

j_call: TRBJ1-1
cdr3_length: 17
v_call: TRBV5-1
cdr3_aa: CASSLDPPGQGNTEAFF

j_call: TRBJ2-1
cdr3_length: 15
v_call: TRBV18
cdr3_aa: CASSPLSVTYNEQFF

j_call: TRBJ2-3
cdr3_length: 12
v_call: TRBV7-8
cdr3_aa: CASSLEGDTQYF

j_call: TRBJ2-6
cdr3_length: 17
v_call: TRBV28
cdr3_aa: CASSPPGGGSGANVLTF

j_call: TRBJ2-7
cdr3_length: 15
v_call: TRBV6-1
cdr3_aa: CATLLGHDNSYEQYF

j_call: TRBJ1-2
cdr3_length: 15
v_call: TRBV5-5
cdr3_aa: CASSLTRQGDYGYTF

j_call: TRBJ2-3
cdr3_length: 15
v_call: TRBV6-4
cdr3_aa: CASSDVAGAPDTQYF

j_call: TRBJ2-7
cdr3_length: 15
v_call: TRBV27
cdr3_aa: CASSSRDGSSYEQYF

j_call: TRBJ2-2
cdr3_length: 16
v_call: TRBV9
cdr3_aa: CASSVATGGAAWELFF

j_call: TRBJ1-5
cdr3_length: 14
v_call: TRBV28
cdr3_aa: CASSLRGNNQPQHF

j_call: TRBJ2-1
cdr3_length: 21
v_call: TRBV21-1
cdr3_aa: CASRPSVAGLAGGSSYNEQFF

j_call: TRBJ2-1
cdr3_length: 14
v_call: TRBV9
cdr3_aa: CASSVTGSNNEQFF

j_call: TRBJ2-5
cdr3_length: 14
v_call: TRBV6-5
cdr3_aa: CASSDLGGGETQYF

j_call: TRBJ1-1
cdr3_length: 13
v_call: TRBV28
cdr3_aa: CASSWDRNTEAFF

j_call: TRBJ1-2
cdr3_length: 14
v_call: TRBV25-1
cdr3_aa: CASSGRGINYGYTF

j_call: TRBJ1-5
cdr3_length: 16
v_call: TRBV19
cdr3_aa: CASSPRDRGGDQPQHF

j_call: TRBJ2-3
cdr3_length: 20
v_call: TRBV19
cdr3_aa: CASSIEVVGTSGSPTDTQYF

j_call: TRBJ2-3
cdr3_length: 13
v_call: TRBV2
cdr3_aa: CASWDLSTDTQYF

j_call: TRBJ2-5
cdr3_length: 17
v_call: TRBV4-1
cdr3_aa: CASSQGGAGVYQETQYF

j_call: TRBJ1-2
cdr3_length: 14
v_call: TRBV7-2
cdr3_aa: CASSLGGLLYGYTF

j_call: TRBJ1-1
cdr3_length: 14
v_call: TRBV16
cdr3_aa: CASGVGQLNTEAFF

j_call: TRBJ1-6
cdr3_length: 13
v_call: TRBV29-1
cdr3_aa: CSAGVGGNSPLHF

j_call: TRBJ2-5
cdr3_length: 14
v_call: TRBV10-1
cdr3_aa: CASSETTGVETQYF

j_call: TRBJ1-1
cdr3_length: 13
v_call: TRBV11-3
cdr3_aa: CASSSFSGTEAFF

j_call: TRBJ1-6
cdr3_length: 14
v_call: TRBV6-5
cdr3_aa: CASNPTGFYSPLHF

j_call: TRBJ2-1
cdr3_length: 14
v_call: TRBV14
cdr3_aa: CASSQDRRAGEQFF

j_call: TRBJ2-1
cdr3_length: 15
v_call: TRBV7-9
cdr3_aa: CASSYLAGGNNEQFF